A single sample gave rise to the 7 T cell receptor beta chains below, sequenced in a study of T cell clonality in common variable immunodeficiency. Findings of the study overall: In common variable immunodeficiency, TCR beta chains reportedly carried fewer deletions and N-nucleotide insertions.

Here immunoSEQ multiplex PCR was the method, and the copy in TCRdb shows in-frame clones only, minus some. The counts give 30,000 to 35,000 clones, none of them seen only once; approximately 30% is held by the top ten. Their target antigens are unknown. The sample taken for sequencing was peripheral blood mononuclear cells. The source of these receptors is a human donor with common variable immunodeficiency.

This clone was recorded many times. With the read ending 3 residues before the CDR3 end, the germline J gene is used to fill in that end. This chain uses TRBV7-9 with TRBJ2-4; a possible D gene is TRBD2 (5 bases). Trimming left V 4 bases short and J 7 bases short, with 14 bases between. The V gene's germline CDR1 is SEHNR and CDR2 FQNEAQ (reference sequence). This CDR3 spans 14 amino acids. The part of the CDR3 DNA that was read is TGTGCCAGCAGCTCCGTCTCGGGGTTCAACATT. Protein sequence: CASSSVSGFNI. The whole CDR3 sequence reads CASSSVSGFNIQYF.

With respect to this clone: The read falls 3 residues short of the CDR3 end, and the missing part is taken from the germline J gene. The chain carries TRBV6-2 or TRBV6-3 and TRBJ1-2; maybe TRBD1 (5 bases). This CDR3 is built from 13 residues. Trimming removed 6 bases from V and 0 bases from J, with 8 bases in between. Looked up from germline, CDR1 is MNHEY and CDR2 is SVGEGT. CDR3 DNA (partial): TGTGCCAGCAGCTTGACAGCTAACTATGGC. Amino acid sequence: CASSLTANYG. The whole CDR3 region reads CASSLTANYGYTF.

This clone was seen only a few times. The read gets to within 3 residues of the CDR3 end, and the germline J gene fills in the rest. Other DNA variants within this sample encode the same CDR3. J is TRBJ2-7 and V is TRBV7-2, with a tentative D call TRBD1 (5 bases). Trimming stripped 2 bases from V and 2 bases from J, with 10 bases between. The CDR3 contains 14 residues. CDR1 and CDR2 from the germline V gene are SGHTA and FQGNSA. The CDR3: CASSLSQGPYEQYF. The CDR3 bases that were read are TGTGCCAGCAGCTTAAGCCAGGGTCCCTACGAG.

This clone was detected only a few times. The read ends 3 residues shy of where the CDR3 ends; the end is completed using the germline J gene. The chain uses TRBV19 and TRBJ1-6, with D perhaps matching TRBD1 (5 bases). From germline, CDR1 is LNHDA and CDR2 SQIVND (reference sequence). This CDR3 is 13 amino acids long. The CDR3 sequence: CASSIPGGSTLHF. The CDR3 DNA, read in part, is TGTGCCAGTAGTATACCGGGGGGGTCAACC.

This clone has a handful of counts. The read ends 3 residues shy of where the CDR3 ends; the end is completed using the germline J gene. The rearrangement uses TRBV20-1 and TRBJ1-5; D call uncertain. There are 14 residues in the CDR3. The ends were cut back, 4 bases at V and 1 base at J, with 11 bases in the middle. Germline CDR1 DFQATT, CDR2 SNEGSKA (reference sequence). The CDR3 sequence is CSAKKAESNQPQHF. CDR3 DNA (partial): TGCAGTGCTAAAAAGGCGGAGAGCAATCAGCCC.

This clone has at least ten counts. The CDR3 end is not reached by the read, which stops 3 residues before it; the germline J gene fills it in. The V and J genes are TRBV4-2 and TRBJ2-5; 11 positions match TRBD2. The germline V gene has CDR1 LGHNA and CDR2 YNFKEQ. The CDR3 has 20 residues. The V and J ends lost 4 bases and 6 bases, in that order; junction bases with no gene match: 22. CDR3 bases read: TGTGCCAGCAGCCCCTCCCCCTGGACTAGCGGGCCAAGGATCGGGAAGACC. Translating it yields CASSPSPWTSGPRIGKT. The full CDR3 protein is CASSPSPWTSGPRIGKTQYF.

This clone was detected ten times or more. The CDR3 end falls 3 residues outside the read, so it is completed with the germline J gene. V and J are TRBV6-1 and TRBJ2-3, with a weak D call TRBD2 (6 bases). Germline loops: CDR1 MNHNS, CDR2 SASEGT. The CDR3 length is 13 residues. V shed 3 bases and J shed 8 bases, with 12 bases lying between them. The CDR3 region is CASSDPGGGTQYF. The sequenced CDR3 bases are TGTGCCAGCAGTGACCCCGGGGGAGGTACG.